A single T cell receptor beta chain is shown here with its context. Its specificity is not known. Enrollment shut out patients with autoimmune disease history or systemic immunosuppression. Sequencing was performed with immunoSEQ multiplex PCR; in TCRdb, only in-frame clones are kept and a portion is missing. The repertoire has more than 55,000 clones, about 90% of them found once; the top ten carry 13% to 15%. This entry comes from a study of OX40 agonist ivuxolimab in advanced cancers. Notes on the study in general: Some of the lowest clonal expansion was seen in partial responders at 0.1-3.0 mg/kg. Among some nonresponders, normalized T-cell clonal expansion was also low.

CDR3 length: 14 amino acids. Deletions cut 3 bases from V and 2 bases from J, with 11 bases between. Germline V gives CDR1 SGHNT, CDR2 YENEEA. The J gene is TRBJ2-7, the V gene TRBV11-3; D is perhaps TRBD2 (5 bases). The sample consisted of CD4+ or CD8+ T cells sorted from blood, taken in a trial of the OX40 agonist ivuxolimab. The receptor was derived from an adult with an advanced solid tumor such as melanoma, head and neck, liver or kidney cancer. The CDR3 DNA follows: TGTGCCAGCAGCTTTGGCGGGTTAGCCTACGAGCAGTACTTC. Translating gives CASSFGGLAYEQYF.